This T cell receptor beta chain is drawn from a study of identical twins. MiXCR, applied by TCRdb to the 5' RACE reads, yields one record per CDR3 protein. Of 1.5 million to 2 million distinct CDR3 sequences in the sample, 32% were seen once. Overall study findings and caveats: Out-of-frame TCR alpha sharing in monozygotic twins exceeded recombination model predictions.

About this clonotype: What it binds is not known.

The CDR3 is 17 amino acids. V was pared by 0 bases and J by 0 bases, with 7 bases of the junction left unmatched. Germline CDR1 is DFQATT and CDR2 is SNEGSKA (reference sequence). The origin of this receptor is a newborn girl in good health. The sequenced material came from cord blood. The rearrangement joins TRBV20-1 to TRBJ2-3, with TRBD2 matching over 9 bases. CDR3 amino acids: CSARDYQRGDSTDTQYF. In nucleotides, the CDR3 is TGCAGTGCTAGAGATTACCAGCGGGGGGACAGCACAGATACGCAGTATTTT.